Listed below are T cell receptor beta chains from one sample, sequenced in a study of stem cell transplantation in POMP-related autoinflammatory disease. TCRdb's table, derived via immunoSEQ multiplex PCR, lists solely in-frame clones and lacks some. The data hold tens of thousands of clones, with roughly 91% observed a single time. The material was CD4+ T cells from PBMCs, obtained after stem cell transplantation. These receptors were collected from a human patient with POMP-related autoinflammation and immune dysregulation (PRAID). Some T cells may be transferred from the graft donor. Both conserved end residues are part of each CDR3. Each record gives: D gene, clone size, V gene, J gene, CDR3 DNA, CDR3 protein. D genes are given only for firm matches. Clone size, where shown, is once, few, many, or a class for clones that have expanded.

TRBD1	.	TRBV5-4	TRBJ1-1	TGTGCCAGCAGGAAAACAGGGGGAGTCACTGAAGCTTTCTTT	CASRKTGGVTEAFF
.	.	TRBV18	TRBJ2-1	TGTGCCAGCTCACGAGGAGGGACAGTGGATGAGCAGTTCTTC	CASSRGGTVDEQFF
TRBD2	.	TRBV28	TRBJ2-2	TGTGCCAGCAGTTCGGGGGGGGCTGGAACCGGGGAGCTGTTTTTT	CASSSGGAGTGELFF
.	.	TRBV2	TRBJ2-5	TGTGCCAGCAGTGAAGGGCCTAGTGGGGAGACCCAGTACTTC	CASSEGPSGETQYF
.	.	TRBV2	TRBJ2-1	TGTGCCAGCAGTCAGACGGAAAGCTCCTACAATGAGCAGTTCTTC	CASSQTESSYNEQFF
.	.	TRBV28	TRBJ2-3	TGTGCCAGCAGCTCCGGGACTCCTGAAGATACGCAGTATTTT	CASSSGTPEDTQYF
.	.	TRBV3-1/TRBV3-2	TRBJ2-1	TGTGCCAGCAGCCGCTCCCGACTCAATGAGCAGTTCTTC	CASSRSRLNEQFF
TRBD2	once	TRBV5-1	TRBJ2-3	TGCGCCAGCAAGGAGGGGACTAGCGGGAGCACAGATACGCAGTATTTT	CASKEGTSGSTDTQYF
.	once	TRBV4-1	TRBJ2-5	TGCGCCAGCAGCCAAGGCAGGGGCCGCCAAGGGGTCCAGTACTTC	CASSQGRGRQGVQYF
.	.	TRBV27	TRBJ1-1	TGTGCCAGCAGACCTACAGGCAACACTGAAGCTTTCTTT	CASRPTGNTEAFF
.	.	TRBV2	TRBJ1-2	TGTGCCAGCAGTGAAGCGCTAAAGGGGGGCTACACCTTC	CASSEALKGGYTF
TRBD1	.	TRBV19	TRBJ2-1	TGTGCCAGTAGTATGGGACAGTACAATGAGCAGTTCTTC	CASSMGQYNEQFF
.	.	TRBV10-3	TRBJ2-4	TGTGCCATCAGTGAGTCTCCCCAAGCCAAAAACATTCAGTACTTC	CAISESPQAKNIQYF
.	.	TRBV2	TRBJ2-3	TGTGCCAGCAGTGTCAGGTCCTCAACCACAGATACGCAGTATTTT	CASSVRSSTTDTQYF
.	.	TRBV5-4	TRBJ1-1	TGTGCCAGCAGCGCGGGACTTCGGAACACTGAAGCTTTCTTT	CASSAGLRNTEAFF
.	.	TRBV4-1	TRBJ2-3	TGCGCCAGCAGCCAAGGTGGACCGGGGGGCCACACAGATACGCAGTATTTT	CASSQGGPGGHTDTQYF